These 6 T cell receptor beta chains were sequenced from one sample in a study of shared clonotypes between healthy human individuals. TCRdb's copy holds only in-frame clones and misses some; the assay was immunoSEQ multiplex PCR. Here the sample spans some 660,000 clones, roughly 72% being singletons. Sequencing was carried out using memory CD4+ T cells sorted from blood. Subset defined: CD45RA-negative fraction. The receptors were gathered from a woman in her 30s in good health.

The CDR3 here is CSVGQGGRSYEQYF. In nucleotides, the CDR3 is TGCAGCGTTGGACAGGGCGGGCGCTCCTACGAGCAGTACTTC. This sequence joins TRBV29-1 and TRBJ2-7; 7 nucleotides line up with TRBD1. V shed 4 bases, J shed 0 bases, and the junction held 6 bases outside the gene matches. There are 14 residues in the CDR3. CDR1 is SQVTM, CDR2 ANQGSEA, per germline.

The chain links TRBV7-9 to TRBJ1-2; 10 nucleotides line up with TRBD1. The trim removed 2 bases at V and 4 bases at J, leaving 4 bases unmatched. CDR1 and CDR2 from the germline V gene are SEHNR and FQNEAQ (reference sequence). CDR3 size: 15 residues. The CDR3 spells CASSLWDRGSYGYTF. The CDR3 DNA is TGTGCCAGCAGCTTATGGGACAGGGGATCCTATGGCTACACCTTC.

This chain uses TRBV4-2 with TRBJ1-2, with 7 bases aligning to TRBD1. With V trimmed by 4 bases and J by 4 bases, 9 bases remained unmatched. The germline gives CDR1 LGHNA, CDR2 YNFKEQ. This CDR3 region has 15 residues. CDR3 sequence: CASSREGAGPYGYTF. For the CDR3, the DNA is TGTGCCAGCAGCCGAGAGGGGGCTGGACCCTATGGCTACACCTTC.

V is TRBV15 and J is TRBJ1-1; weak D call: TRBD1 (5 bases). The length of the CDR3 is 14 residues. In germline, CDR1 is LNHNV, CDR2 YYDKDF (reference sequence). V lost 5 bases and J 11 bases, leaving 21 bases between the germline ends. CDR3 amino acids: CATSVAGDAVGAFF. The CDR3 coding sequence is TGTGCCACCAGCGTAGCGGGGGACGCGGTGGGTGCTTTCTTT.

The genes are TRBV5-1 and TRBJ2-2, with D tentatively TRBD2 (6 bases). Trimming shortened V by 3 bases and J by 0 bases, and 12 bases separated the two germline ends. Germline V gene lookup returns CDR1 SGHRS and CDR2 YFSETQ. The CDR3 contains 16 residues. Here the CDR3 DNA reads TGCGCCAGCAGCTACGGGACTCAAGCGAACACCGGGGAGCTGTTTTTT. It yields the protein CASSYGTQANTGELFF.

A remark on this clone: In the same sample, other DNA sequences code for this CDR3. V and J are TRBV28 and TRBJ2-7; no firm D call. The germline V gene encodes CDR1 MDHEN and CDR2 SYDVKM. The CDR3 is made up of 13 amino acids. V was shortened by 5 bases and J by 4 bases, with 12 bases between the two germline ends. This CDR3 is CASSPGPTYEQYF. DNA for the CDR3: TGTGCCAGCAGTCCGGGTCCCACTTACGAGCAGTACTTC.